This is a list of T cell receptor beta chains from one sample in a study of CD8 T cells in Susac syndrome. TCRdb re-derived calls from the immunoSEQ multiplex PCR reads in MiXCR, one entry per CDR3 protein. The sample includes about 300,000 distinct CDR3 sequences, over 75% of them seen just once. Sequenced sample: CD8+ T cells from PBMCs. The source of these receptors is a human donor with multiple sclerosis. Both conserved end residues are part of each CDR3. A D gene is named only where the DNA matches it firmly. Clone size is not always given. Where it is, it says once, few, many or a class for expanded clones.

v_call	d_call	clone_size	j_call	cdr3_nt	cdr3_aa
TRBV29-1	-	-	TRBJ1-2	TGCAGCGTTGAGGTGGGGGGGACCAGCATTAACTATGGCTACACCTTC	CSVEVGGTSINYGYTF
TRBV4-1	-	-	TRBJ2-1	TGCGCCAGCAGCCAAGCCTCTTACAATGAGCAGTTCTTC	CASSQASYNEQFF
TRBV12-3/TRBV12-4	-	-	TRBJ1-1	TGTGCCAGCAGTTTAGGTTCCACCGGAACTGAAGCTTTCTTT	CASSLGSTGTEAFF
TRBV11-2	TRBD1	few	TRBJ2-1	TGTGCCAGCAGCCAAAACAGGGGGCGAGATTACAATGAGCAGTTCTTC	CASSQNRGRDYNEQFF
TRBV12-3/TRBV12-4	-	-	TRBJ1-5	TGTGCCAGCAGTTTGGACCGGGACAATCAGCCCCAGCATTTT	CASSLDRDNQPQHF
TRBV28	TRBD2	-	TRBJ2-2	TGTGCCAGCAGTTTTGTAGCGGGAGGAACCGCGAACACCGGGGAGCTGTTTTTT	CASSFVAGGTANTGELFF
TRBV20-1	-	-	TRBJ2-7	TGCAGTGCGGGGGGACAGTGGGGCTTGGGGACCTACGAGCAGTACTTC	CSAGGQWGLGTYEQYF
TRBV7-9	-	-	TRBJ2-1	TGTGCCAGCAGCTTAGGACACCGAAGTGAGCAGTTCTTC	CASSLGHRSEQFF
TRBV6-1	-	-	TRBJ2-1	TGTGCCAGCAGTGCAGGCCCGGGACTCATTAAGCGCAATGAGCAGTTCTTC	CASSAGPGLIKRNEQFF
TRBV10-3	-	-	TRBJ2-7	TGTGCCATCAGTGAGTCTAGTAACGAGCAGTACTTC	CAISESSNEQYF
TRBV15	TRBD1	-	TRBJ2-3	TGTGCCACCAGCACGACAGGGCCCGATCCCGATACGCAGTATTTT	CATSTTGPDPDTQYF
TRBV9	-	-	TRBJ2-7	TGTGCCAGCAGCGCCTCCCCACTAGTTTCGACCTTCGACGAGCAGTACTTC	CASSASPLVSTFDEQYF
TRBV7-2	TRBD2	few	TRBJ2-5	TGTGCCAGCAGCTCCTCACCGGGACTAGCGGAGACCCAGTACTTC	CASSSSPGLAETQYF
TRBV11-2	-	-	TRBJ2-1	TGTGCCAGCAGCCCAGGGACCATTATTTGGAATGAGCAGTTCTTC	CASSPGTIIWNEQFF